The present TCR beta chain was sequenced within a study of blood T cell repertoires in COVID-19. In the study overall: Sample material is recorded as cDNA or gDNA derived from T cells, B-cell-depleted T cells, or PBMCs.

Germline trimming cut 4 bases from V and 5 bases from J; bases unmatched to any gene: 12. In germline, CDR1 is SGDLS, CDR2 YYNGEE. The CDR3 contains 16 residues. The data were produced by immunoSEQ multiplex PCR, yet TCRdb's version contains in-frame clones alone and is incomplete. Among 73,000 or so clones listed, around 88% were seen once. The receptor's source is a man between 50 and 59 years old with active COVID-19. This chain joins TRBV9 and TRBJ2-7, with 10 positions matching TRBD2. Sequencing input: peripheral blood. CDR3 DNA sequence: TGTGCCAGCAGCCCCCACCCTAGCGGGAGTGACGACGAGCAGTACTTC. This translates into CASSPHPSGSDDEQYF.